This TCR beta chain was retrieved from a study of beta chain features in type 1 diabetes. This clone was picked up a small number of times. Its specificity is unknown. The CDR3 extends over 14 amino acids. CDR1 is SGHTA and CDR2 is FQGNSA in the germline V gene. V lost 3 bases and J lost 7, with 13 bases in between. Regarding the study as a whole: In all four CD4+ subsets, TCRB CDR3 length was significantly, moderately reduced in type 1 diabetes. Lower insertion and higher deletion counts appeared at VDJ junctions in type 1 diabetes patients.

All of the isolated RNA was reverse transcribed, so expressed TCRB transcripts were sequenced. The repertoire was sequenced with immunoSEQ multiplex PCR; TCRdb's copy has only in-frame clones and lacks some. The profile shows more than 300,000 clones, 9.3% of them singletons. The sequence was collected from a man aged 25 to 45 with type 1 diabetes. The genes are TRBV7-2 and TRBJ2-1; the D is unclear. The sequenced sample consisted of central memory CD4+ T cells from blood. This CDR3 is CASSFYRSENEQFF. The CDR3 region has the DNA TGTGCCAGCAGCTTTTACCGCAGTGAGAATGAGCAGTTCTTC.